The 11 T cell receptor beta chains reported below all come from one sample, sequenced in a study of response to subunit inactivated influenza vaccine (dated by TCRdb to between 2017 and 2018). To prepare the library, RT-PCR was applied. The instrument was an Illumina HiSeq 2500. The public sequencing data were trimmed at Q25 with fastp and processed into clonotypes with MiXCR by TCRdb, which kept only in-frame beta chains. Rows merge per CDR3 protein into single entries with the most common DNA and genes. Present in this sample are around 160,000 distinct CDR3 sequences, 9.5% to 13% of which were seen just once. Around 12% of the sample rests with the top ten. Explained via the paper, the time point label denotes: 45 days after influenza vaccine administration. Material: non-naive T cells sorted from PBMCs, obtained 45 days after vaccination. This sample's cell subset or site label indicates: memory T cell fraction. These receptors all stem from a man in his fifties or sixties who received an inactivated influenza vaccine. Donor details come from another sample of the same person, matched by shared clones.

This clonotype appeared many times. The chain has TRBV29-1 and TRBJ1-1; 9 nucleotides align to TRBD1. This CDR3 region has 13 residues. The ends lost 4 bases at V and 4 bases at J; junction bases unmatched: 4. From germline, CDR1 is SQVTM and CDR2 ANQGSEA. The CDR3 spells CSVGTGVSTEAFF. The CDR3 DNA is TGCAGCGTTGGGACAGGGGTATCCACTGAAGCTTTCTTT.

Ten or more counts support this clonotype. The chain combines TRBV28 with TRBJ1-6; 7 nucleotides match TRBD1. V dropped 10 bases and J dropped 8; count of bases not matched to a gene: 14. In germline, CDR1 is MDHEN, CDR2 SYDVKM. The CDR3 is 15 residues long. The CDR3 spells CATEKGDRRYSPLHF. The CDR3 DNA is TGTGCCACTGAAAAAGGGGACAGAAGGTATTCACCCCTCCACTTT.

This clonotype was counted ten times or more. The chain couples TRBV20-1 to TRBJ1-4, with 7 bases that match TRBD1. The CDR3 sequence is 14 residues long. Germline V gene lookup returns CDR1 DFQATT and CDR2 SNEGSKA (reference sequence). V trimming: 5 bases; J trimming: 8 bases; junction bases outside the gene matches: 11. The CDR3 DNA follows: TGCAGTGCTGCCCCGACAGGGATAGAAGAAAAACTGTTTTTT. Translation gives CSAAPTGIEEKLFF.

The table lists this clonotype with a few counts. This chain's CDR3 is CASSPDRFNEQYF. The CDR3 nucleotides read TGTGCCAGCAGCCCAGACAGGTTTAACGAGCAGTACTTC. The chain employs TRBV7-8 and TRBJ2-7; D is possibly TRBD1 (6 bases). The CDR3 is made up of 13 amino acids. From germline, CDR1 is SGHVS and CDR2 FQNEAQ. Between the trimmed V and J ends, which lost 5 bases and 5 bases, there was a span of 13 bases.

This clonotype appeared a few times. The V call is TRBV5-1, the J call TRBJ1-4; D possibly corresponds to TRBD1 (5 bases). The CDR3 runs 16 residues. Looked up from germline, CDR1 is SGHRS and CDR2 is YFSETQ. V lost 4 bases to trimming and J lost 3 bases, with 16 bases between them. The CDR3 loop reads CASSQGAGPANEKLFF. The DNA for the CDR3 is TGCGCCAGCAGCCAGGGTGCGGGGCCGGCTAATGAAAAACTGTTTTTT.

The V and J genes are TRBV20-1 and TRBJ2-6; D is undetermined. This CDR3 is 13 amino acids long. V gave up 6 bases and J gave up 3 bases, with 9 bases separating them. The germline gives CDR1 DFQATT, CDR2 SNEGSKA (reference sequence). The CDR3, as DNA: TGCAGTGCCCCCAGGCTTGGGGCCAACGTCCTGACTTTC. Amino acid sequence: CSAPRLGANVLTF.

CDR3 sequence reads: CSARGGLAGGHGTDTQYF. In nucleotides, the CDR3 is TGCAGTGCTAGAGGGGGATTAGCGGGAGGTCATGGGACAGATACGCAGTATTTT. The chain links TRBV20-1 to TRBJ2-3; 10 nucleotides align to TRBD2. The CDR3 totals 18 residues. The V and J ends lost 1 base and 3 bases, in that order; junction bases with no gene match: 13. Per germline, CDR1 DFQATT and CDR2 SNEGSKA (reference sequence).

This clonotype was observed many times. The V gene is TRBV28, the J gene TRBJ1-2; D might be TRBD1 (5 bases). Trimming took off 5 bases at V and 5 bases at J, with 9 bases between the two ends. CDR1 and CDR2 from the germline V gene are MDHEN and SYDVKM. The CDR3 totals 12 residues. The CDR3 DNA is TGTGCCAGCAGTACGGGACTTTATGGCTACACCTTC. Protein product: CASSTGLYGYTF.

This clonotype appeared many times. In nucleotides, the CDR3 is TGCGCCAGCAGCCAGCAGGTCGGAAACACCATATATTTT. It yields the protein CASSQQVGNTIYF. The genes are TRBV4-1 and TRBJ1-3; no clear D. This CDR3 contains 13 residues. V was trimmed by 3 bases and J by 4 bases, leaving 7 bases between them. The V gene's germline CDR1 is MGHRA and CDR2 YSYEKL.

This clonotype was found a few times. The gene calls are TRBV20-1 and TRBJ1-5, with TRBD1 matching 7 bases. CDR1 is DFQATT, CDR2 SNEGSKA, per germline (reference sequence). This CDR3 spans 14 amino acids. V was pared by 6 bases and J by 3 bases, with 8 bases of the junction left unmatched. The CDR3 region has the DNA TGCAGTGCACCTAGACAGGGCCACAATCAGCCCCAGCATTTT. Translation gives CSAPRQGHNQPQHF.

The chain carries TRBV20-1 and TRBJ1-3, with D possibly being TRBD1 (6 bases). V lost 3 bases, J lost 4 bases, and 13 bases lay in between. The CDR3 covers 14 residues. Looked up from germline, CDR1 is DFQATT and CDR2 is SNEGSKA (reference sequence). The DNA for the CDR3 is TGCAGTGCTAGTTGGGGGGGCTCGGGAAACACCATATATTTT. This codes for CSASWGGSGNTIYF.